These 17 T cell receptor beta chains were sequenced from one sample in a study of blood T cell repertoires in COVID-19 (dated by TCRdb to between 2020 and 2021). To prepare the library, the immunoSEQ multiplex PCR assay was applied. The clones in this table, taken by TCRdb from immuneACCESS, are in-frame only. Not every clone is retained; where verified, under half of the shortfall comes from an unresolved V gene, and the cause of the rest is unknown. Recorded for this sample are 200,000 to 250,000 clones; approximately 85% of them occurred a single time. 2.4% of the sample rests with the top ten. Source material: peripheral blood. Receptors originate from a woman aged 70-85 years with COVID-19, enrolled during active disease.

Only a few counts were recorded for this clone. V usage is TRBV11-2 and J usage is TRBJ1-4, with TRBD1 as a possible D gene (5 bases). CDR3 length: 16 residues. V lost 5 bases to trimming and J lost 4 bases, with 17 bases between them. Germline V lookup: CDR1 SGHAT, CDR2 FQNNGV. Here the CDR3 DNA reads TGTGCCAGCAGCACTCCCGCGACAGACCATAATGAAAAACTGTTTTTT. Its translation: CASSTPATDHNEKLFF. The full variable domain, completed using reference TRBV11-2 and TRBJ1-4, is EAGVAQSPRYKIIEKRQSVAFWCNPISGHATLYWYQQILGQGPKLLIQFQNNGVVDDSQLPKDRFSAERLKGVDSTLKIQPAKLEDSAVYLCASSTPATDHNEKLFFGSGTQLSVL.

V and J are TRBV18 and TRBJ1-1, with TRBD1 as a possible D gene (6 bases). Trimming removed 3 bases from V and 7 bases from J, with 15 bases in between. Germline assignment: CDR1 KGHSH and CDR2 LQKENI. This CDR3 contains 14 residues. As DNA, the CDR3 is TGTGCCAGCTCACCCGTGACAGGAACTATTGAAGCTTTCTTT. It encodes CASSPVTGTIEAFF.

This clone appeared a single time. V is TRBV4-2 and J is TRBJ2-7, with D unclear. Trimming pared 0 bases from V and 2 bases from J, leaving 11 bases between. From germline, CDR1 is LGHNA and CDR2 YNFKEQ. The CDR3 has 15 amino acids. The CDR3 here is CASSQDSHTTYEQYF. CDR3 nucleotide sequence: TGTGCCAGCAGCCAAGACAGCCATACTACCTACGAGCAGTACTTC.

The chain links TRBV23-1 to TRBJ1-2, with D unresolved. TRBV23-1 is sorted into the ORF group, with uncertain function. The CDR3 has 14 amino acids. Trimming removed 2 bases at V and 7 bases at J, with 14 bases between. CDR3 nucleotide sequence: TGCGCCAGCAGTCAAGGGCAGTCGGGGAGTGGCTACACCTTC. Residues: CASSQGQSGSGYTF.

The genes are TRBV12-3 or TRBV12-4 and TRBJ1-6, with D unresolved. The V end was cut by 7 bases, the J end by 10 bases, with 14 bases between. The CDR3 sequence is 13 residues long. The CDR3 DNA follows: TGTGCCAGCACCCTTGGAGGGTTATCACCCCTCCACTTT. Protein product: CASTLGGLSPLHF.

This clone appeared a single time. V gene TRBV29-1 combines with J gene TRBJ2-2, with D hard to call. V was trimmed by 6 bases and J by 1 base, leaving 9 bases between them. This CDR3 contains 13 residues. CDR1 and CDR2 (germline): SQVTM, ANQGSEA. The CDR3 protein is CSVETGNTGELFF. In DNA, the CDR3 is TGCAGCGTCGAAACGGGGAACACCGGGGAGCTGTTTTTT.

The chain uses TRBV7-8 and TRBJ1-1; the D gene is possibly TRBD1 (5 bases). V was clipped by 6 bases and J by 1 base, with 15 bases between them. The CDR3 length is 15 residues. Germline CDR1 and CDR2: SGHVS and FQNEAQ. The CDR3 loop reads CASRGTGGKNTEAFF. The CDR3 nucleotides are TGTGCCAGCAGAGGGACGGGGGGGAAGAACACTGAAGCTTTCTTT.

This clone was counted only a few times. CDR3 DNA: TGTGCCACCACTCGGGACAGCAACAATTCACCCCTCCACTTT. Residues: CATTRDSNNSPLHF. V gene TRBV19 combines with J gene TRBJ1-6, with TRBD1 matching 7 bases. This CDR3 region has 14 residues. Germline loops: CDR1 LNHDA, CDR2 SQIVND (reference sequence). The junction had 10 bases not matched to a gene; V was cut back by 10 bases and J by 7 bases.

The CDR3 spells CASSARDRGVSNQPQHF. CDR3 nucleotides: TGTGCCAGCAGCGCAAGGGACAGGGGGGTTAGCAATCAGCCCCAGCATTTT. The chain employs TRBV3-1 (or the pseudogene TRBV3-2) and TRBJ1-5; 11 bases match TRBD1. The CDR3 is 17 amino acids. Germline CDR1 reads LGHDT; CDR2 reads YNNKEL (reference sequence). Losses at the gene ends were 5 bases for V and 0 bases for J; bases not matched to a gene: 6.

This clone was counted a single time. The J gene is TRBJ1-3, the V gene TRBV7-9, with 8 bases that match TRBD1. V dropped 5 bases and J dropped 7; count of bases not matched to a gene: 7. This CDR3 has 14 residues. Germline V gene sequence: CDR1 SEHNR, CDR2 FQNEAQ (reference sequence). The CDR3 protein is CASSAGQGGNTIYF. The CDR3 nucleotides are TGTGCCAGCAGCGCCGGACAGGGTGGGAACACCATATATTTT. The full variable domain, with the rest looked up from reference TRBV7-9 and TRBJ1-3, is DTGVSQNPRHKITKRGQNVTFRCDPISEHNRLYWYRQTLGQGPEFLTYFQNEAQLEKSRLLSDRFSAERPKGSFSTLEIQRTEQGDSAMYLCASSAGQGGNTIYFGEGSWLTVV.

The rearrangement uses TRBV9 and TRBJ1-1; maybe TRBD1 (6 bases). Trimming took 3 bases from V and 2 from J, leaving 8 bases between them. CDR1 and CDR2 from the germline V gene are SGDLS and YYNGEE. This CDR3 contains 13 residues. Here the CDR3 DNA reads TGTGCCAGCAGCGCAGGGGACAACACTGAAGCTTTCTTT. Protein sequence: CASSAGDNTEAFF.

Here the CDR3 reads CASSILAGGQPQHF. The CDR3 coding sequence is TGTGCCAGTAGTATATTGGCAGGGGGCCAGCCCCAGCATTTT. The J gene is TRBJ1-5, the V gene TRBV19; TRBD1 agrees at 8 bases. V lost 2 bases, J lost 7 bases, and 4 bases stayed unmatched. Germline CDR1 LNHDA, CDR2 SQIVND (reference sequence). There are 14 residues in the CDR3.

The rearrangement links TRBV5-6 to TRBJ2-5, with 11 nucleotides matching TRBD1. CDR3 size: 15 residues. Trimming removed 3 bases from V and 3 bases from J; junction bases left unmatched: 4. The germline V gene has CDR1 SGHDT and CDR2 YYEEEE. The CDR3: CASSWGQGDKETQYF. Here the CDR3 DNA reads TGTGCCAGCAGCTGGGGACAGGGGGACAAAGAGACCCAGTACTTC.

This chain uses TRBV5-4 with TRBJ1-2; 10 positions agree with TRBD1. The V and J ends lost 4 bases and 7 bases, in that order; junction bases with no gene match: 7. The CDR3 covers 14 residues. Germline CDR1 is SGHNT and CDR2 is YYREEE (reference sequence). In DNA form, the CDR3 reads TGTGCCAGCAGCCCGGGGACAGGGGAAGGTGGCTACACCTTC. Protein: CASSPGTGEGGYTF.

The chain employs TRBV27 and TRBJ2-3, with TRBD1 identical over 7 bases. Germline-derived CDR1 and CDR2 are MNHEY and SMNVEV (reference sequence). The V segment lost 6 bases and the J segment 2 bases; nucleotides outside the gene matches: 20. This CDR3 is built from 19 residues. CDR3 region: CASSSVPPFPGQITDTQYF. The DNA for the CDR3 is TGTGCCAGCAGCTCTGTCCCCCCATTTCCGGGACAGATCACAGATACGCAGTATTTT.

The rearrangement links TRBV5-1 to TRBJ1-2, with TRBD1 as a possible D gene (6 bases). CDR1 and CDR2 from the germline V gene are SGHRS and YFSETQ. Trimming removed 4 bases from V and 6 bases from J, with 19 bases in between. This CDR3 comprises 15 residues. CDR3 residues: CASSRGGIEGHGYTF. The CDR3 region has the DNA TGCGCCAGCAGCCGCGGGGGCATTGAGGGGCATGGCTACACCTTC.

The rearrangement joins TRBV14 to TRBJ1-2; D remains unclear. Germline V gene sequence: CDR1 SGHDN, CDR2 FVKESK. The V end was cut by 3 bases, the J end by 4 bases, with 9 bases between. The CDR3 extends over 13 amino acids. CDR3: CASSQEGTYGYTF. The CDR3 DNA reads as TGTGCCAGCAGCCAGGAGGGAACCTATGGCTACACCTTC.